The next 18 T cell receptor beta chains were all read from a single sample in a study of blood T cell repertoires in COVID-19. Produced via immunoSEQ multiplex PCR; TCRdb's table is partial and in-frame only. The data show 490,000 or so clones, approximately 87% seen once. The sample comprised PBMCs or T cells enriched from blood (not recorded which). Every receptor here comes from a woman aged 35 to 49 who had recovered from COVID-19.

V usage is TRBV15 and J usage is TRBJ2-7; 10 bases match TRBD2. With V trimmed by 5 bases and J by 2 bases, 12 bases remained unmatched. There are 17 residues in the CDR3. Per the germline V gene, CDR1 is LNHNV and CDR2 is YYDKDF (reference sequence). The CDR3 bases are TGTGCCACCAGCGGCGGTCAAGCGGGAGGGCCAGCCTACGAGCAGTACTTC. This sequence encodes CATSGGQAGGPAYEQYF.

The V gene is TRBV2, the J gene TRBJ2-1, with TRBD1 identical over 10 bases. Germline trimming cut 6 bases from V and 6 bases from J; bases unmatched to any gene: 8. The CDR3 runs 15 residues. CDR1 is SNHLY and CDR2 is FYNNEI in the germline V gene. Written as DNA, the CDR3 is TGTGCCAGCAGCTCTCCGGGACAGGGGATCAATGAGCAGTTCTTC. Residues: CASSSPGQGINEQFF.

The rearrangement uses TRBV13 and TRBJ2-6; tentative D call: TRBD1 (6 bases). In germline, CDR1 is PRHDT, CDR2 FYEKMQ (reference sequence). There are 19 residues in the CDR3. V lost 5 bases to trimming and J lost 2 bases, with 22 bases between them. The CDR3 sequence is CASSPGAQGYSAGANVLTF. CDR3 coding DNA: TGTGCCAGCAGCCCAGGGGCTCAGGGGTACTCTGCTGGGGCCAACGTCCTGACTTTC. The complete variable domain, with remaining parts taken from reference TRBV13 and TRBJ2-6, reads AAGVIQSPRHLIKEKRETATLKCYPIPRHDTVYWYQQGPGQDPQFLISFYEKMQSDKGSIPDRFSAQQFSDYHSELNMSSLELGDSALYFCASSPGAQGYSAGANVLTFGAGSRLTVL.

The rearrangement uses TRBV6-5 and TRBJ2-3, with a weak D call TRBD2 (6 bases). CDR1 is MNHEY and CDR2 is SVGAGI in the germline V gene. Deletions cut 6 bases from V and 9 bases from J, with 13 bases between. The CDR3 length is 12 residues. The CDR3 loop is CASRKTGGTQYF. CDR3 DNA: TGTGCCAGCAGGAAAACAGGAGGGACGCAGTATTTT.

The sample holds a few counts of this clone. The chain couples TRBV4-1 to TRBJ2-1; 7 positions agree with TRBD2. The CDR3 runs to 16 residues. Germline CDR1 MGHRA, CDR2 YSYEKL. Trimming removed 1 base from V and 7 bases from J; junction bases left unmatched: 10. The CDR3 DNA reads TGCGCCAGCAGCCAAGTCGCGGGAGTAGGGTTTAATGAGCAGTTCTTC. Its translation: CASSQVAGVGFNEQFF.

The chain employs TRBV5-5 and TRBJ2-5, with D perhaps matching TRBD1 (6 bases). Trimming shortened V by 5 bases and J by 3 bases, and 14 bases separated the two germline ends. The CDR3 contains 14 residues. Looked up from germline, CDR1 is SGHKS and CDR2 is YYEKEE (reference sequence). The CDR3: CASSSGTLKETQYF. CDR3 DNA sequence: TGTGCCAGCAGTTCCGGGACACTAAAAGAGACCCAGTACTTC.

This chain uses TRBV5-1 with TRBJ2-1; 12 bases line up with TRBD2. The V segment lost 3 bases and the J segment 2 bases; nucleotides outside the gene matches: 9. The CDR3 is made up of 18 amino acids. Germline CDR1 reads SGHRS; CDR2 reads YFSETQ. In DNA, the CDR3 is TGCGCCAGCAGCTCTAGGACTAGCGGGGCACTCACCTACAATGAGCAGTTCTTC. It is translated as CASSSRTSGALTYNEQFF.

The rearrangement links TRBV6-4 to TRBJ2-2, with 11 bases that match TRBD2. Per germline, CDR1 MRHNA and CDR2 SNTAGT. There are 15 residues in the CDR3. Germline trimming cut 4 bases from V and 7 bases from J; bases unmatched to any gene: 5. The CDR3 sequence is CASSALAGAHGELFF. CDR3 DNA: TGTGCCAGCAGTGCACTAGCGGGGGCACACGGGGAGCTGTTTTTT.

V usage is TRBV5-4 and J usage is TRBJ2-1, with 8 positions matching TRBD1. This CDR3 contains 16 residues. The junction had 14 bases not matched to a gene; V was cut back by 2 bases and J by 10 bases. Germline CDR1 is SGHNT and CDR2 is YYREEE (reference sequence). The CDR3 DNA sequence: TGTGCCAGCAGCTTAGGGGACAGGCCACCGTACTTAGAGCAGTTCTTC. Translating it yields CASSLGDRPPYLEQFF.

This chain connects TRBV5-1 to TRBJ2-1, with TRBD2 matching over 14 bases. J lost 10 bases, V lost 4 bases, and 10 bases had no gene match. Looked up from germline, CDR1 is SGHRS and CDR2 is YFSETQ. The CDR3 length is 16 residues. The CDR3 loop is CASSQTSGRAGVEQFF. The DNA of the CDR3 is TGCGCCAGCAGCCAGACTAGCGGGAGGGCCGGAGTCGAGCAGTTCTTC.

The chain joins TRBV4-3 to TRBJ2-3; 16 bases match TRBD2. Germline loops: CDR1 LGHNA, CDR2 YSLEER. V dropped 3 bases and J dropped 4; count of bases not matched to a gene: 7. This CDR3 spans 18 amino acids. The DNA of the CDR3 is TGCGCCAGCAGCCAGGCCGGGACTAGCGGGAGGGAAGCAGATACGCAGTATTTT. It specifies CASSQAGTSGREADTQYF.

The V gene is TRBV11-2, the J gene TRBJ2-5; TRBD2 matches 7 bases. Germline values: CDR1 SGHAT, CDR2 FQNNGV. Trimming removed 6 bases from V and 5 bases from J; junction bases left unmatched: 9. The CDR3 loop spans 14 amino acids. CDR3 in amino acids: CASSPRTSQETQYF. The CDR3 DNA sequence: TGTGCCAGCAGTCCACGGACTAGTCAGGAGACCCAGTACTTC. The entire variable domain, with the rest obtained from reference TRBV11-2 and TRBJ2-5, is as follows: EAGVAQSPRYKIIEKRQSVAFWCNPISGHATLYWYQQILGQGPKLLIQFQNNGVVDDSQLPKDRFSAERLKGVDSTLKIQPAKLEDSAVYLCASSPRTSQETQYFGPGTRLLVL.

The sample holds one count of this clone. The chain has TRBV7-2 and TRBJ2-3, with unresolved D. Germline assignment: CDR1 SGHTA and CDR2 FQGNSA. This CDR3 spans 13 amino acids. V was trimmed by 5 bases and J by 4 bases, leaving 10 bases between them. The CDR3 DNA is TGTGCCAGCAGCCTCCTAAGCTCAGATACGCAGTATTTT. This codes for CASSLLSSDTQYF.

The V call is TRBV6-2 or TRBV6-3, the J call TRBJ2-5; perhaps TRBD1 as D (6 bases). Germline V gene sequence: CDR1 MNHEY, CDR2 SVGEGT. Trimming cost V 6 bases and J 0 bases, with 8 bases left between them. CDR3 length equals 13 residues. The CDR3 region has the DNA TGTGCCAGCAGCCGACAGGACCAAGAGACCCAGTACTTC. This translates into CASSRQDQETQYF.

The chain combines TRBV9 with TRBJ2-5; no clear D gene. Per the germline V gene, CDR1 is SGDLS and CDR2 is YYNGEE. The germline V and J ends were trimmed by 3 bases and 5 bases, with 8 bases remaining between them. The CDR3 runs to 12 residues. The DNA for the CDR3 is TGTGCCAGCAGCGATTACGGGGAGACCCAGTACTTC. Its translation is CASSDYGETQYF.

The rearrangement links TRBV4-3 to TRBJ1-1, with a possible D match to TRBD1 (5 bases). The CDR3 length is 15 residues. The germline V gene has CDR1 LGHNA and CDR2 YSLEER. The V end was cut by 0 bases, the J end by 1 base, with 9 bases between. The CDR3, as DNA: TGCGCCAGCAGCCAAGATGCGGGGGAGAACACTGAAGCTTTCTTT. This encodes CASSQDAGENTEAFF.

This rearrangement joins TRBV7-8 to TRBJ2-3; TRBD2 might be the D (5 bases). Trimming shortened V by 0 bases and J by 5 bases, and 15 bases separated the two germline ends. The CDR3 loop spans 16 amino acids. Germline V gene lookup returns CDR1 SGHVS and CDR2 FQNEAQ. CDR3 nucleotides: TGTGCCAGCAGCTTAGCGGGAGCACCACGGGGAGATACGCAGTATTTT. Encoded protein: CASSLAGAPRGDTQYF.

The chain has TRBV15 and TRBJ1-6; 7 positions agree with TRBD1. V gave up 2 bases and J gave up 9 bases; unmatched junction bases: 13. Germline V gene sequence: CDR1 LNHNV, CDR2 YYDKDF (reference sequence). This CDR3 spans 17 amino acids. The CDR3 DNA reads as TGTGCCACCAGCAGACTGGACAGGCCCCGTCCTCCTTCACCCCTCCACTTT. Translation gives CATSRLDRPRPPSPLHF.